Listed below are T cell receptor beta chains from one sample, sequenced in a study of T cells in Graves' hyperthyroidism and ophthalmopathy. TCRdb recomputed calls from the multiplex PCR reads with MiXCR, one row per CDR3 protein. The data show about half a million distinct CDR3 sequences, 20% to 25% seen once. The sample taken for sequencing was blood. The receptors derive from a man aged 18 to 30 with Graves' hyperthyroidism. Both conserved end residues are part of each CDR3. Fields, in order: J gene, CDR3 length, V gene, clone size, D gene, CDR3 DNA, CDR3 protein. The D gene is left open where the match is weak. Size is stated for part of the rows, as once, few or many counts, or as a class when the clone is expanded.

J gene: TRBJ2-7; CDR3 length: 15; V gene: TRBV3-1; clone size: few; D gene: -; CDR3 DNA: TGTGCCAGCAGCCGGACCTCAAGGGACCCCTACGAGCAGTACTTC; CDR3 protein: CASSRTSRDPYEQYF
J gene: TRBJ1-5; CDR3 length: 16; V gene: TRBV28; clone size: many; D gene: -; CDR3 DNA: TGTGCCAGCAGTTTATACGGGGTTTTCAGCAATCAGCCCCAGCATTTT; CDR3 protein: CASSLYGVFSNQPQHF
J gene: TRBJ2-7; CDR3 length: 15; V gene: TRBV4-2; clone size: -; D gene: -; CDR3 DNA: TGTGCCAGCAGCCAAGAGGCGGGACCATATGGCGAGCAGTACTTC; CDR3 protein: CASSQEAGPYGEQYF
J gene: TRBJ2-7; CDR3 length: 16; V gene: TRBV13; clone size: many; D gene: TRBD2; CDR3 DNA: TGTGCCAGCAGCTTAGAAGGGACTAGGAGTCTGTACGAGCAGTACTTC; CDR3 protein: CASSLEGTRSLYEQYF
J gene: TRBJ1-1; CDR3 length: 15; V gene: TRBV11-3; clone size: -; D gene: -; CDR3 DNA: TGTGCCAGCAGCTCCCAGGGGACCATAGAGACTGAAGCTCTCTTT; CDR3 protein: CASSSQGTIETEALF
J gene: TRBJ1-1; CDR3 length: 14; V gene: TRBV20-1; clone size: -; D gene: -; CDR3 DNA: TGCAGTGCTAGAGATCGGGGATTGAACACTGAAGCTTTCTTT; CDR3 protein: CSARDRGLNTEAFF
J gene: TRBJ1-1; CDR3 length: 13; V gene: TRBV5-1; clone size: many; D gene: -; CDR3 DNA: TGCGCCAGCAGCTTGGCGCTGCCGGGGTCGGCTTTCTTT; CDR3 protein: CASSLALPGSAFF
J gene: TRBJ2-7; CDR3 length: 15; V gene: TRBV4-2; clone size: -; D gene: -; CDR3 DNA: TGTGCCAGCAGCCAAGAAGGGCCAGGCCCCTACGAGCAGTACTTC; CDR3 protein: CASSQEGPGPYEQYF
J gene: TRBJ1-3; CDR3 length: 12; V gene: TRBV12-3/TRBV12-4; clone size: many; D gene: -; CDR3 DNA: TGTGCCACCTCTTTTCCTGGAAACACCATATATTTT; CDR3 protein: CATSFPGNTIYF
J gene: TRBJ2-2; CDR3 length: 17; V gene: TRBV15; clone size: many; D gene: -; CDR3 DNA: TGTGCCACCAGCAGAGATAACGGCCCCCCGGGGACCGGGGAGCTGTTTTTT; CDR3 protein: CATSRDNGPPGTGELFF
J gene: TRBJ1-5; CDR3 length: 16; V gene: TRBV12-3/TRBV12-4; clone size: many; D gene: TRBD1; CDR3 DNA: TGTGCCAGCAGTTTCGGGACAGGACTTAGCAATCAGCCCCAGCATTTT; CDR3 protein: CASSFGTGLSNQPQHF
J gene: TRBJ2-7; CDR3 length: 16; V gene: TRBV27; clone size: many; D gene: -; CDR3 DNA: TGTGCCAGCAGTTTTTCCATAGGACAGAGAGCCTACGAGCAGTACTTC; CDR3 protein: CASSFSIGQRAYEQYF
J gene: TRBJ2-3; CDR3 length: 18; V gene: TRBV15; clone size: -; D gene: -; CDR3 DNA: TGTGCCACCAGCAGAGATCTCTTACAGTCCTCTAGCACAGATACGCAGTATTTT; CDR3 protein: CATSRDLLQSSSTDTQYF
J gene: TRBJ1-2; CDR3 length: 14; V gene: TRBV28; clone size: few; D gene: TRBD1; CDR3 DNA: TGTGCCAGCAGTTTTGTCTCCGGGACAGAAGGCTACACCTTC; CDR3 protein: CASSFVSGTEGYTF
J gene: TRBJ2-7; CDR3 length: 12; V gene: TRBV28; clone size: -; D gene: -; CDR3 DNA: TGTGCCAGCAGTTCCCAGCGGAACGAGCAGTACTTC; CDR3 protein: CASSSQRNEQYF
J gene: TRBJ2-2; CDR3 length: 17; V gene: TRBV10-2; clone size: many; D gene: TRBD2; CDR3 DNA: TGCGCCAGCAGTGAGACTAGCGGGGGGGCGAACACCGGGGAGCTGTTTTTT; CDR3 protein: CASSETSGGANTGELFF
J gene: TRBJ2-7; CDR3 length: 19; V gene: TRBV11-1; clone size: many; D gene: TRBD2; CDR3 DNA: TGTGCCAGCAGCTTTTCCGGGACTAGCGGGGGTGTTTTGGTCTACGAGCAGTACTTC; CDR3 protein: CASSFSGTSGGVLVYEQYF
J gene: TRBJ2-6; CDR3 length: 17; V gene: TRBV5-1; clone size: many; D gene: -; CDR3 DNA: TGCGCCAGCAGCCCTGATTATGCGACCTCTGGGGCCAACGTCCTGACTTTC; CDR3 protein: CASSPDYATSGANVLTF